Following are 18 T cell receptor beta chains from one sample sequenced in a study of tumor-infiltrating lymphocytes in primary liver carcinoma. TCR beta cDNA was made from 500 ng total RNA with a constant-region primer. ARM-PCR was slightly modified, and three nested multiplex PCR rounds with it gave rise to the TCR beta libraries. Rounds one and two of PCR, each of approximately 11 cycles, were primed with TRBV1-TRBV30 forward primers and a C-beta reverse primer. TCRdb independently ran MiXCR on the multiplex PCR reads; one entry per CDR3 protein. This table holds tens of thousands of distinct CDR3 sequences, 60% to 75% found once. It was from around 20-30 mg of unsorted bulk tissue that RNA and DNA were co-extracted. The source material was liver tumor tissue from sampling region 2. The subset denotes: tumor region T2, inferior pole. The receptors were sampled from a man aged 40-50 years with primary liver carcinoma and hepatitis B virus infection.

This clonotype has ten or more counts. The genes are TRBV5-1 and TRBJ2-1; TRBD2 agrees at 9 bases. The CDR3 is 15 amino acids. J was trimmed by 6 bases and V by 0 bases; bases with no gene match: 4. Germline assignment: CDR1 SGHRS and CDR2 YFSETQ. CDR3 sequence (DNA): TGCGCCAGCAGCTTGGAGTTAGCGGGAGTCAATGAGCAGTTCTTC. It specifies CASSLELAGVNEQFF.

Of note for this clonotype: A clone one base away is much larger, so this may be a read error. The chain recombines TRBV28 with TRBJ2-7, with 7 nucleotides matching TRBD1. The ends lost 5 bases at V and 4 bases at J; junction bases unmatched: 11. CDR3 length: 15 residues. Germline CDR1 and CDR2: MDHEN and SYDVKM. CDR3 nucleotide sequence: TGTGCCAGCAGTCTTCCGGGACAGAGGGCGTACGAGCAGTACTTC. Residues: CASSLPGQRAYEQYF.

About this clonotype: Sequence at one end of the junction differs from germline and may be a read error. V is TRBV6-2 or TRBV6-3 and J is TRBJ2-7; 9 nucleotides align to TRBD1. The CDR3 is made up of 12 amino acids. Germline CDR1 and CDR2: MNHEY and SVGEGT. DNA of the CDR3: TGTGCCAGCAAGGACAGGGGCTACGAGCATTACTTC. Protein: CASKDRGYEHYF.

This clonotype occurred many times. This chain links TRBV5-1 with TRBJ1-1; unclear D gene. V was pared by 0 bases and J by 6 bases, with 9 bases between. The CDR3 covers 13 residues. Germline V gives CDR1 SGHRS, CDR2 YFSETQ. CDR3 DNA sequence: TGCGCCAGCAGCTTGGCCGAGTCAGCTGAAGCTTTCTTT. Amino acid sequence: CASSLAESAEAFF.

Concerning this clonotype itself: At one of its ends the junction is not consistent with the germline gene, which may arise from a read error. The J gene is TRBJ2-1, the V gene TRBV11-2, with a weak D call TRBD2 (6 bases). This CDR3 contains 15 residues. Germline V gene sequence: CDR1 SGHAT, CDR2 FQNNGV. The CDR3 coding sequence is TGTGCGAGCAACTTAGATGCGGGGTTCTGCGATGAGCAGTTCTTC. Amino acids: CASNLDAGFCDEQFF.

The rearrangement joins TRBV11-3 to TRBJ2-3; unclear D gene. Deletions cut 0 bases from V and 5 bases from J, with 12 bases between. CDR1 and CDR2 from the germline V gene are SGHNT and YENEEA. The CDR3 runs 15 residues. CDR3 DNA sequence: TGTGCCAGCAGCTTAGAAGGACGCCCCGAAGATACGCAGTATTTT. Protein sequence: CASSLEGRPEDTQYF.

In the case of this clonotype: This may be a read error: a much more frequent sequence differs by one nucleotide. The chain is built from TRBV19 and TRBJ2-3; D might be TRBD1 (7 bases). Germline CDR1 reads LNHDA; CDR2 reads SQIVND (reference sequence). Deletions cut 10 bases from V and 4 bases from J, with 18 bases between. This CDR3 comprises 14 residues. The CDR3 DNA reads as TGTGCCAATAGACCTCAGGGGGGCGCAGATACGCAGTATTTT. Translated, it gives CANRPQGGADTQYF.

On this clonotype itself: At one of its ends the junction is not consistent with the germline gene, which may arise from a read error. The chain uses TRBV30 and TRBJ1-5; D uncertain. Germline assignment: CDR1 GTSNPN and CDR2 SVGIG (reference sequence). The CDR3 runs 14 residues. CDR3 sequence: CVWDIGSSNQPQHF. In nucleotides, the CDR3 is TGTGTCTGGGATATAGGCTCGAGCAATCAGCCCCAGCATTTT.

This clonotype has a handful of counts. The V and J genes are TRBV18 and TRBJ2-5, with D hard to call. CDR3 size: 12 residues. Germline loops: CDR1 KGHSH, CDR2 LQKENI. The ends were cut back, 4 bases at V and 4 bases at J, with 7 bases in the middle. In DNA form, the CDR3 reads TGTGCCAGCTCACTTTCCCCAGAGACCCAGTACTTC. This translates into CASSLSPETQYF.

Here the CDR3 reads CANRLWTRSYEQYF. In nucleotides, the CDR3 is TGTGCCAACAGACTATGGACAAGGTCCTACGAGCAGTACTTC. The chain uses TRBV12-3 or TRBV12-4 and TRBJ2-7; the D gene could be TRBD1 or TRBD2 (5 bases each). The length of the CDR3 is 14 residues. V lost 10 bases and J 1 base, leaving 17 bases between the germline ends.

On this clonotype itself: Because the CDR3 is missing its conserved closing phenylalanine or tryptophan, this is likely a read error. The gene calls are TRBV6-2 or TRBV6-3 and TRBJ2-1, with D maybe TRBD2 (6 bases). Trimming took 2 bases from V and 4 from J, leaving 12 bases between them. Looked up from germline, CDR1 is MNHEY and CDR2 is SVGEGT. The CDR3 is 15 residues long. The DNA for the CDR3 is TGTGCCAGCAGTTACGCTAGCGAAGGATACAATGAGCAGTTCCTC. This sequence encodes CASSYASEGYNEQFL.

As concerns this clonotype: A much larger clone lies one base from this, so it may be a read error. DNA of the CDR3: TGTGCCAGCAGCCACTACTACGTGCAGTACTTC. This translates into CASSHYYVQYF. The chain couples TRBV28 to TRBJ2-7; the D is unclear. The CDR3 extends over 11 amino acids. Germline-derived CDR1 and CDR2 are MDHEN and SYDVKM.

The V call is TRBV6-6, the J call TRBJ1-5; tentative D call: TRBD1 (6 bases). Germline lookup yields CDR1 MNHNY and CDR2 SVGAGI (reference sequence). V was pared by 3 bases and J by 15 bases, with 21 bases between. The CDR3 covers 14 residues. The DNA for the CDR3 is TGTGCCAGCAGTTATGGGACCCAGGGGCAGCCCGCGCATTTT. Protein product: CASSYGTQGQPAHF.

Concerning this clonotype itself: The conserved final phenylalanine or tryptophan is absent from the CDR3, which likely points to a read error. The chain couples TRBV11-2 to TRBJ1-4; weak D call: TRBD1 (6 bases). Germline V gives CDR1 SGHAT, CDR2 FQNNGV. The V and J ends lost 5 bases and 13 bases respectively, with 11 bases between them. This CDR3 contains 11 residues. CDR3: CASSLQGPLFL. As DNA, the CDR3 is TGTGCCAGCAGCCTACAGGGCCCACTGTTTCTT.

This clonotype was counted ten times or more. CDR3 nucleotide sequence: TGTGCCATCAGTAGGACTAGCGGCCAAGAGACCCAGTACTTC. It yields the protein CAISRTSGQETQYF. This sequence joins TRBV10-3 and TRBJ2-5; 10 bases match TRBD2. Germline assignment: CDR1 ENHRY and CDR2 SYGVKD. The CDR3 consists of 14 residues. The V segment lost 5 bases and the J segment 1 base; nucleotides outside the gene matches: 1.

This clonotype was detected ten times or more. The chain couples TRBV29-1 to TRBJ2-2; the D is unclear. The germline V gene has CDR1 SQVTM and CDR2 ANQGSEA. V was trimmed by 5 bases and J by 7 bases, leaving 14 bases between them. The CDR3 is made up of 13 amino acids. The chain's CDR3 is CSVKTGQDGELFF. For the CDR3, the DNA is TGCAGCGTTAAGACGGGTCAGGACGGGGAGCTGTTTTTT.

Comment on this clonotype: Lacking the conserved final phenylalanine or tryptophan, this CDR3 likely reflects a read error. The chain recombines TRBV10-3 with TRBJ2-7, with D possibly matching TRBD1 (6 bases). This CDR3 is built from 13 residues. Germline CDR1 and CDR2: ENHRY and SYGVKD. CDR3 sequence (DNA): TGTGTCATCATGAGGACAGAATCTTACGAGCAGTACCTC. Translation gives CVIMRTESYEQYL.

CDR3 in DNA: TGTGCCATCAGTGAGCCGAAGGGGGCCGTCAGAGTTACGCAGTATTTT. It specifies CAISEPKGAVRVTQYF. V and J are TRBV10-3 and TRBJ2-3, with 7 bases lining up with TRBD1. CDR1 ENHRY and CDR2 SYGVKD come from the germline V gene. The CDR3 runs 16 residues. The junction had 13 bases not matched to a gene; V was cut back by 2 bases and J by 8 bases.